This T cell receptor (beta chain) derives from a study of blood T cell repertoires in COVID-19. Study-wide context: Acute-phase and convalescent COVID-19 samples originated in the United States, Italy and Spain. From T cells, B-cell-depleted T cells, or PBMCs came the material, which was cDNA or gDNA.

The CDR3 length is 15 residues. CDR1 is GTSNPN and CDR2 is SVGIG in the germline V gene (reference sequence). With 5 bases clipped from V and 1 base from J, the junction kept 9 bases outside the gene matches. Source study methods: From reference gene primer amplification, estimates of nucleated cell counts were derived. Profiled with immunoSEQ multiplex PCR; TCRdb holds only in-frame clones, not every one. V and J calls plus clone size are reproduced from that table; the DNA served to infer D and trimming. Of roughly 500,000 clones in the sample, around 85% were seen once. The chain has TRBV30 and TRBJ2-3; 7 bases match TRBD2. The origin of this receptor is a human donor in a cohort sampled during active COVID-19. The sample taken for sequencing was peripheral blood. CDR3 DNA sequence: TGTGCCTGGGTTCCGACTAGCATCGGCACAGATACGCAGTATTTT. This translates into CAWVPTSIGTDTQYF.